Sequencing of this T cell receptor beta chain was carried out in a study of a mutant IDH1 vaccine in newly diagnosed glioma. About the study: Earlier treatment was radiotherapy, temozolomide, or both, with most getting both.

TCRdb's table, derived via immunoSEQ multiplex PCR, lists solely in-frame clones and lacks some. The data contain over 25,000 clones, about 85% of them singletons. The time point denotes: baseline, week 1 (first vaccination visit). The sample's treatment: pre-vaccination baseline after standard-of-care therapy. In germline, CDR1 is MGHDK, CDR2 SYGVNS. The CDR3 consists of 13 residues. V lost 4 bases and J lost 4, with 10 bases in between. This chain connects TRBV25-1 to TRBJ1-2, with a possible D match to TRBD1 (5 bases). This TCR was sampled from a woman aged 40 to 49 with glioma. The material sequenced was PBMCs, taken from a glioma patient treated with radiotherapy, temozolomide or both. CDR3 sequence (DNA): TGTGCCAGCAGTGCTGTGGGGGGCTATGGCTACACCTTC. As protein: CASSAVGGYGYTF.